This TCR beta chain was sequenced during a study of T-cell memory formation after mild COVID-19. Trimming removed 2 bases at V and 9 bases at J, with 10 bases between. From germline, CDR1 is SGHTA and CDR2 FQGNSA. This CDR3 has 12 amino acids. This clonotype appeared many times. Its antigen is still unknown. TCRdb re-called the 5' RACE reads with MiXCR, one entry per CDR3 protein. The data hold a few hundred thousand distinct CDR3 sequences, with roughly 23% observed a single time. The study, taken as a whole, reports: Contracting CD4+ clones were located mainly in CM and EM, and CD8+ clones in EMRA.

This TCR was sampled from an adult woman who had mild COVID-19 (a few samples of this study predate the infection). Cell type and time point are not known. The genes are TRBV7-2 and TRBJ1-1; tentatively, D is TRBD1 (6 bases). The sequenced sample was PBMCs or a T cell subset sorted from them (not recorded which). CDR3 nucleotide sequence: TGTGCCAGCAGCTTAACCGGGACACAAGCTTTCTTT. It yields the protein CASSLTGTQAFF. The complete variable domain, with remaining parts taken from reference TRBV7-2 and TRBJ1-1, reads GAGVSQSPSNKVTEKGKDVELRCDPISGHTALYWYRQSLGQGLEFLIYFQGNSAPDKSGLPSDRFSAERTGGSVSTLTIQRTQQEDSAVYLCASSLTGTQAFFGQGTRLTVV.